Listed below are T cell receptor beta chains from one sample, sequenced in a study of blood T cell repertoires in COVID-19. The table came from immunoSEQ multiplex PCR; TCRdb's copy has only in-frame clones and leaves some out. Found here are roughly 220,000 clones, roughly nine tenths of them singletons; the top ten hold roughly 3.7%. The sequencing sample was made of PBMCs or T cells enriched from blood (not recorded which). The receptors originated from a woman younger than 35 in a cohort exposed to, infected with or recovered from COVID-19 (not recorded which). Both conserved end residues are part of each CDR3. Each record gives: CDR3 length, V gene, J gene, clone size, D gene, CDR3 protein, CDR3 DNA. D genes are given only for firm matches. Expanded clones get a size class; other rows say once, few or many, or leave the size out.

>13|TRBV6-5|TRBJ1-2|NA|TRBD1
CASSSTGGKGYTF
TGTGCCAGCAGTAGTACAGGGGGCAAAGGCTACACCTTC
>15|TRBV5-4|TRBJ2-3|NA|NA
CASSLGEESTDTQYF
TGTGCCAGCAGCTTGGGAGAGGAGAGCACAGATACGCAGTATTTT
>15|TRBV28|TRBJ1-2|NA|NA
CASSLWVLRAGGYTF
TGTGCCAGCAGTTTATGGGTCCTCCGCGCGGGGGGCTACACCTTC
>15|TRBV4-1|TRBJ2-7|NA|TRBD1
CASSRQQGSAYEQYF
TGCGCCAGCAGCCGCCAACAGGGGAGCGCCTACGAGCAGTACTTC
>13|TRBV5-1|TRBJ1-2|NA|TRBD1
CASSFKGAGGYTF
TGCGCCAGCAGCTTCAAGGGGGCGGGAGGCTACACCTTC
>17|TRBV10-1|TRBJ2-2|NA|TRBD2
CASSDPGTSGNTGELFF
TGCGCCAGCAGTGACCCCGGGACTAGCGGAAACACCGGGGAGCTGTTTTTT
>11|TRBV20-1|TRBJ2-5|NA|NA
CSASPGETQYF
TGCAGTGCTAGCCCAGGAGAGACCCAGTACTTC
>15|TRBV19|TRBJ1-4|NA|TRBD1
CASSSQQGQQEKLFF
TGTGCCAGTAGTAGCCAACAGGGACAGCAAGAAAAACTGTTTTTT
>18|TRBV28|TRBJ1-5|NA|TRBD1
CASSFGTGGKIGNQPQHF
TGTGCCAGCAGTTTCGGGACAGGGGGCAAGATCGGCAATCAGCCCCAGCATTTT
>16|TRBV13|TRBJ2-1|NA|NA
CASSTGRQGSYNEQFF
TGTGCCAGCAGCACAGGGCGGCAGGGATCTTACAATGAGCAGTTCTTC
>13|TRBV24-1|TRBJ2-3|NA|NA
CATSKGVTDTQYF
TGTGCCACCAGTAAAGGGGTCACAGATACGCAGTATTTT
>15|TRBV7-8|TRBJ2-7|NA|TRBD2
CASSKGLAGSYEQYF
TGTGCCAGCAGCAAGGGACTAGCGGGGTCTTACGAGCAGTACTTC
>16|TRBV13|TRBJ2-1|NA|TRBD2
CASSPLGTTPYNEQFF
TGTGCCAGCAGCCCCCTGGGGACTACCCCCTACAATGAGCAGTTCTTC
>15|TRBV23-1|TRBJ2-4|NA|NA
CASSPIPGAKNIQYF
TGCGCCAGCAGTCCTATACCAGGGGCCAAAAACATTCAGTACTTC
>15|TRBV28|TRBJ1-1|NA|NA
CASSFWGQGHTEAFF
TGTGCCAGCAGTTTTTGGGGGCAAGGTCACACTGAAGCTTTCTTT
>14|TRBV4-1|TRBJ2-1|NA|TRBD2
CASSPLRSGGEQFF
TGCGCCAGCAGCCCCCTAAGGTCGGGAGGCGAGCAGTTCTTC
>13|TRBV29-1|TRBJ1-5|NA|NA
CSVVGTGDQPQHF
TGCAGCGTTGTCGGGACGGGAGATCAGCCCCAGCATTTT
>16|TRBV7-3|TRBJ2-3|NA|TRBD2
CASSLSSLAGTDTQYF
TGTGCCAGCAGCTTATCTTCCCTAGCGGGCACAGATACGCAGTATTTT
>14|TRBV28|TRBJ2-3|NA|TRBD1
CASSPTGAGDTQYF
TGTGCCAGCAGCCCGACAGGGGCAGGAGATACGCAGTATTTT
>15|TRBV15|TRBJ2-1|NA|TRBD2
CATSGGVGPRNEQFF
TGTGCCACCAGCGGGGGGGTCGGACCAAGGAATGAGCAGTTCTTC
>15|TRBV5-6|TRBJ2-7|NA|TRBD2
CASSLPLAGAYEQYF
TGTGCCAGCAGCTTGCCACTAGCGGGCGCCTACGAGCAGTACTTC
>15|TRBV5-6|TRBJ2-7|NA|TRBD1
CASSLNPGGISEQYF
TGTGCCAGCAGCTTGAATCCAGGGGGCATCTCCGAGCAGTACTTC
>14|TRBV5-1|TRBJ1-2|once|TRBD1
CASSLVGQGHGYTF
TGCGCCAGCAGCTTGGTGGGACAGGGCCATGGCTACACCTTC
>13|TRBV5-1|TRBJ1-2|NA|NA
CASSTNSRGGYTF
TGCGCCAGCAGCACGAACTCCCGGGGAGGCTACACCTTC
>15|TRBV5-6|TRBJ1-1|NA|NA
CASSLVPGVNTEAFF
TGTGCCAGCAGCTTGGTTCCGGGGGTGAACACTGAAGCTTTCTTT
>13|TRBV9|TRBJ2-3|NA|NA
CASSVVESDTQYF
TGTGCCAGCAGCGTAGTTGAGTCAGATACGCAGTATTTT
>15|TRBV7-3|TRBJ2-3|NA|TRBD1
CASSPTGGGTDTQYF
TGTGCCAGCAGCCCAACAGGGGGCGGCACAGATACGCAGTATTTT
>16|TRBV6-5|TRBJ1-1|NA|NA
CASSYFGSHLNTEAFF
TGTGCCAGCAGTTACTTTGGGAGTCACCTGAACACTGAAGCTTTCTTT
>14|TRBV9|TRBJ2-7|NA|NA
CASSVGWQSYEQYF
TGTGCCAGCAGCGTAGGCTGGCAGTCCTACGAGCAGTACTTC
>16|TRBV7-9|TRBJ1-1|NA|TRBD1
CASSLGSGTGGTEAFF
TGTGCCAGCAGCTTAGGTAGTGGGACAGGGGGCACTGAAGCTTTCTTT
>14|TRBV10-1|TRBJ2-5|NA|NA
CASSEADKQETQYF
TGCGCCAGCAGTGAGGCAGACAAACAAGAGACCCAGTACTTC
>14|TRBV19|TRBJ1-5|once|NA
CATSDSDSNQPQHF
TGTGCCACCTCCGACAGCGATAGCAATCAGCCCCAGCATTTT
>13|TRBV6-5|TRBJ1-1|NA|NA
CASTLLAGTEAFF
TGTGCCAGCACTCTACTCGCGGGGACTGAAGCTTTCTTT
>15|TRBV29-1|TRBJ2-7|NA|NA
CSVEGLVNSSYEQYF
TGCAGCGTTGAGGGCCTTGTTAATTCCTCCTACGAGCAGTACTTC
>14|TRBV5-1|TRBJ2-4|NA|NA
CASSPAARGSIQYF
TGCGCCAGCAGCCCGGCGGCTAGGGGGAGCATTCAGTACTTC
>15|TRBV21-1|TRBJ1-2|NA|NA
CASSNRPGTAPGYTF
TGTGCCAGCAGCAACCGCCCTGGGACAGCGCCTGGCTACACCTTC
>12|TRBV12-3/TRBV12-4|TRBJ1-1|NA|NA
CASSSSRTEAFF
TGTGCCAGCAGTTCCTCGCGGACTGAAGCTTTCTTT
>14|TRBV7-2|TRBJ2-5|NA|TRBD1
CASSNDRGQETQYF
TGTGCCAGCAGCAACGACAGGGGACAAGAGACCCAGTACTTC
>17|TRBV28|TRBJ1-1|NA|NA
CASRILQGRQANTEAFF
TGTGCCAGCAGAATACTCCAAGGCAGACAAGCGAACACTGAAGCTTTCTTT
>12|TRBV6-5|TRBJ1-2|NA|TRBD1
CALDRTGYGYTF
TGTGCCCTGGATAGGACAGGCTATGGCTACACCTTC
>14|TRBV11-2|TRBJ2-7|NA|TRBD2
CASSPPGLQYEQYF
TGTGCCAGCAGCCCGCCGGGACTACAGTACGAGCAGTACTTC
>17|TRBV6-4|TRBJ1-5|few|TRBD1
CASRARDRGVGNQPQHF
TGTGCCAGCAGGGCCCGGGACAGGGGGGTGGGCAATCAGCCCCAGCATTTT
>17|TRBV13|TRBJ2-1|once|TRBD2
CASSFSSLAETYNEQFF
TGTGCCAGCAGCTTTAGTTCCCTAGCGGAGACATACAATGAGCAGTTCTTC
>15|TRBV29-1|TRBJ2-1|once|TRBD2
CSAVPWGGAYNEQFF
TGCAGCGCCGTCCCGTGGGGGGGGGCCTACAATGAGCAGTTCTTC
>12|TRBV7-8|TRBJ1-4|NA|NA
CASSLVGEKLFF
TGTGCCAGCAGCTTAGTCGGTGAAAAACTGTTTTTT
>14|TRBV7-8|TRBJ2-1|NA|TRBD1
CASRPRQGRNEQFF
TGTGCCAGCAGACCAAGACAGGGGCGCAATGAGCAGTTCTTC
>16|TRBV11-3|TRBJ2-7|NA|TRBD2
CASSLEGPSGRYEQYF
TGTGCCAGCAGCTTAGAGGGGCCTAGCGGGAGATACGAGCAGTACTTC
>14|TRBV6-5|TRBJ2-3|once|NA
CASTPPGVTDTQYF
TGTGCCAGCACCCCGCCCGGGGTCACAGATACGCAGTATTTT
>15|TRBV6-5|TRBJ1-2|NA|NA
CASTNLRDTGSGYTF
TGTGCCAGCACCAATTTAAGGGACACAGGGTCAGGCTACACCTTC
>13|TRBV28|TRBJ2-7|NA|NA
CASSLGAPGEQYF
TGTGCCAGCAGTTTAGGGGCCCCCGGCGAGCAGTACTTC